The rows below give T cell receptor beta chains drawn from one sample of a study of early T cells in non-severe SARS-CoV-2 infection. Each CDR3 protein gets one entry after TCRdb re-called the 5' RACE reads with MiXCR. Here the sample spans approximately 70,000 distinct CDR3 sequences, approximately 5% being singletons. Sequenced here: whole blood, sampled at baseline. These receptors were obtained from an adult who was a healthcare worker with PCR-confirmed SARS-CoV-2 infection or an uninfected control (not recorded which). Both conserved end residues are part of each CDR3.

v_gene: TRBV27
CDR3aa: CASSLGAGDELFF

v_gene: TRBV7-9
CDR3aa: CASSPGQGEYYGYTF

v_gene: TRBV14
CDR3aa: CASRSGGGNIQYF

v_gene: TRBV20-1
CDR3aa: CSASPGLAGVLFHF

v_gene: TRBV7-9
CDR3aa: CASSNADSYEQYF

v_gene: TRBV12-3/TRBV12-4
CDR3aa: CASSLVGRLADNNEQFF

v_gene: TRBV6-2/TRBV6-3
CDR3aa: CASSYPLTQGRGTEAFF

v_gene: TRBV11-2
CDR3aa: CASSLWVGYEQYF

v_gene: TRBV7-9
CDR3aa: CASSLSVGEQYF

v_gene: TRBV6-1
CDR3aa: CASSEGHGSYGYTF

v_gene: TRBV20-1
CDR3aa: CSATGTVLSQPQHF

v_gene: TRBV11-2
CDR3aa: CASSFTRGGRAGGYTF

v_gene: TRBV7-3
CDR3aa: CASSPRLGGGTDTQYF

v_gene: TRBV7-9
CDR3aa: CASSLGLTGYNEQFF

v_gene: TRBV6-5
CDR3aa: CASSFNRFGGQPQHF

v_gene: TRBV29-1
CDR3aa: CSVGTGSSTDTQYF

v_gene: TRBV6-6
CDR3aa: CASSYRTGTYNEQFF

v_gene: TRBV6-5
CDR3aa: CASTPGLRTEAFF

v_gene: TRBV4-1
CDR3aa: CASSPPGTEAFF

v_gene: TRBV20-1
CDR3aa: CSARGEGTGTYEQYF

v_gene: TRBV7-9
CDR3aa: CASSRYRDRGTYEQYF

v_gene: TRBV11-1
CDR3aa: CASSTGASGRTSSYNEQFF

v_gene: TRBV7-9
CDR3aa: CASSTTNSPLHF

v_gene: TRBV25-1
CDR3aa: CASSRHPGQGDSPLHF

v_gene: TRBV18
CDR3aa: CASSPTERAGGAEQYF